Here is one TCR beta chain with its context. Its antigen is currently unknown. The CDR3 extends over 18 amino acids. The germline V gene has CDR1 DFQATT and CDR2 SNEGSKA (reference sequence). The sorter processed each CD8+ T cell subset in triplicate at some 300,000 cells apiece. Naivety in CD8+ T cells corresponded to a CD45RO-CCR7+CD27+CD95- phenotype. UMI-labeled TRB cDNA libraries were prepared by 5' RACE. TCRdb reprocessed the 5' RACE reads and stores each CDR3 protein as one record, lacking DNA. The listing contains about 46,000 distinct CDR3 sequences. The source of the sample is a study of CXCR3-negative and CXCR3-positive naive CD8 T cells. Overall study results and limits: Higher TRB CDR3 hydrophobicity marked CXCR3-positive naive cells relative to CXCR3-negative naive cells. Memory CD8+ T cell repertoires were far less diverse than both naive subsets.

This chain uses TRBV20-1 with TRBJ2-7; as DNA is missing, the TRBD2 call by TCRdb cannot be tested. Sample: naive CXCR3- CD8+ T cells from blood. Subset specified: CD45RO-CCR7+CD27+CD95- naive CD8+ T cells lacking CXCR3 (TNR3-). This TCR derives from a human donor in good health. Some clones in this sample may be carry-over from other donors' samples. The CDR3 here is CSAWTSGGDSLIPYEQYF.